The following is a T cell receptor (beta chain) sequence with its context. The target antigen is unknown. These data come from a study of T cells in Graves' hyperthyroidism and ophthalmopathy. Study-level findings and limits: Most thyroid-expanded clonotypes above 0.001 were also found in blood.

RNA transcripts gave rise to amplified TCR beta CDR3 regions. In the first-round RT-PCR of the TCR CDR3, the HTBI primer set was used. TCRdb re-derived calls from the multiplex PCR reads in MiXCR, one entry per CDR3 protein. This repertoire shows 400,000 or so distinct CDR3 sequences, roughly 15% found once; its top ten account for around 20%. The CDR3 is 12 residues long. Germline V gene data show CDR1 as LNHDA and CDR2 as SQIVND (reference sequence). V dropped 5 bases and J dropped 6 bases, with 7 bases sitting between them. The chain has TRBV19 and TRBJ2-2; D gene uncertain. Sequencing used blood. The receptor comes from a woman aged 55-69 years with Graves' ophthalmopathy. CDR3 coding DNA: TGTGCCAGTAGTTATTGGGCCGGGGAGCTGTTTTTT. Its protein is CASSYWAGELFF.